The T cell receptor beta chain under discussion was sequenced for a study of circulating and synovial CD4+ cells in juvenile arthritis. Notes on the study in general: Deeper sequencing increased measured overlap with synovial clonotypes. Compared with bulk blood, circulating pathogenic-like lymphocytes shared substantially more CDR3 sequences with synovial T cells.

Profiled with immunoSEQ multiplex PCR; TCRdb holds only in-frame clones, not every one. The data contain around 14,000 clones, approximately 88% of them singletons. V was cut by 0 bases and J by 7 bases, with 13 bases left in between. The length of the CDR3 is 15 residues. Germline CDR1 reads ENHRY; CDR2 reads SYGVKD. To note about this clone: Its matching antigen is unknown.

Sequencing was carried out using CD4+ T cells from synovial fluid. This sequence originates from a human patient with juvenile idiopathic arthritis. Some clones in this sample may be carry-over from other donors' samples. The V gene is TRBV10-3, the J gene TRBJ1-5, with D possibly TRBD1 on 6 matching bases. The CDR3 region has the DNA TGTGCCATCAGTGAGTCGAACCAGGGGTACCAGCCCCAGCATTTT. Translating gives CAISESNQGYQPQHF.